These 9 T cell receptor beta chains were all obtained from the same sample, sequenced in a study of blood T cells in healthy people across ages. It was with a sample-barcoded 5' primer and a J-beta primer mix that a second PCR of roughly 6 to 12 cycles was run. TCRdb called the 5' RACE reads again in MiXCR, with one record for every CDR3 protein. The sample lists about 590,000 distinct CDR3 sequences, about 30% occurring once. Sequencing used blood. These receptors were obtained from an elderly woman in good health.

This clonotype has at least ten counts. The CDR3 protein is CASSTSGTTLYEQYF. CDR3 nucleotide sequence: TGTGCCAGCAGCACTTCCGGGACTACTCTCTACGAGCAGTACTTC. The chain links TRBV7-2 to TRBJ2-7; TRBD2 matches 7 bases. The trim removed 5 bases at V and 3 bases at J, leaving 10 bases unmatched. Germline CDR1 SGHTA, CDR2 FQGNSA. The CDR3 length is 15 residues.

V and J are TRBV15 and TRBJ2-1; the D gene is possibly TRBD2 (6 bases). CDR1 and CDR2 from the germline V gene are LNHNV and YYDKDF (reference sequence). V lost 1 base to trimming and J lost 10 bases, with 14 bases between them. The length of the CDR3 is 14 residues. DNA of the CDR3: TGTGCCACCAGCAGAGGCCAGTGGGGAGGAGAGCAGTTCTTC. Its protein is CATSRGQWGGEQFF.

The chain couples TRBV6-2 or TRBV6-3 to TRBJ1-2, with D possibly TRBD1 on 5 matching bases. The V gene's germline CDR1 is MNHEY and CDR2 SVGEGT. The CDR3 runs 17 residues. Trimming took off 3 bases at V and 3 bases at J, with 20 bases between the two ends. The CDR3 here is CASSYRSIGQRDYGYTF. CDR3 in DNA: TGTGCCAGCAGTTATCGCTCTATAGGACAACGAGACTATGGCTACACCTTC.

This clonotype was seen many times. The rearrangement joins TRBV15 to TRBJ1-6, with TRBD1 as a possible D gene (5 bases). The CDR3 runs 17 residues. Trimming took 1 base from V and 4 from J, leaving 14 bases between them. Germline CDR1 and CDR2: LNHNV and YYDKDF (reference sequence). The CDR3 here is CATSRVLTDLYNSPLHF. The CDR3 nucleotides read TGTGCCACCAGCAGAGTACTGACAGACTTATATAATTCACCCCTCCACTTT. Together with reference TRBV15 and TRBJ1-6, the CDR3 gives the full variable domain: DAMVIQNPRYQVTQFGKPVTLSCSQTLNHNVMYWYQQKSSQAPKLLFHYYDKDFNNEADTPDNFQSRRPNTSFCFLDIRSPGLGDTAMYLCATSRVLTDLYNSPLHFGNGTRLTVT.

This clonotype came up many times. This chain joins TRBV19 and TRBJ2-4; D remains unclear. The CDR3 length is 14 residues. CDR1 is LNHDA and CDR2 is SQIVND in the germline V gene (reference sequence). Deletions cut 1 base from V and 6 bases from J, with 10 bases between. The CDR3 loop is CASSIVQQTNIQYF. DNA of the CDR3: TGTGCCAGTAGTATAGTGCAACAGACAAACATTCAGTACTTC.

Ten or more counts support this clonotype. The chain uses TRBV5-5 and TRBJ2-7; the D gene is possibly TRBD2 (5 bases). The germline gives CDR1 SGHKS, CDR2 YYEKEE (reference sequence). Trimming took off 4 bases at V and 2 bases at J, with 19 bases between the two ends. The CDR3 length is 16 residues. CDR3 region: CASSRGPPSPTYEQYF. CDR3 sequence (DNA): TGTGCCAGCAGCCGAGGGCCCCCTAGTCCGACCTACGAGCAGTACTTC.

The chain couples TRBV6-1 to TRBJ1-5; TRBD1 matches 8 bases. The CDR3 covers 15 residues. V lost 6 bases to trimming and J lost 5 bases; unmatched junction nucleotides: 9. CDR1 is MNHNS and CDR2 is SASEGT in the germline V gene. This CDR3 is CASRLAGTGYQPQHF. In nucleotides, the CDR3 is TGTGCCAGCAGGCTCGCCGGGACAGGATATCAGCCCCAGCATTTT.

This clonotype came up once. One base away lies a much larger clone, so this may be a sequencing read error. V gene TRBV5-1 combines with J gene TRBJ1-6; weak D call: TRBD1 (6 bases). Germline V gives CDR1 SGHRS, CDR2 YFSETQ. This CDR3 spans 13 amino acids. DNA of the CDR3: TGCGCCGGCAGCGCAGGACAGAATTCACCCCTCCACTTT. Protein product: CAGSAGQNSPLHF.

V usage is TRBV27 and J usage is TRBJ2-3, with D possibly TRBD2 on 7 matching bases. This CDR3 has 16 residues. Germline loops: CDR1 MNHEY, CDR2 SMNVEV (reference sequence). The V gene lost 2 bases and the J gene lost 3 bases, with 15 bases spanning the gap. DNA for the CDR3: TGTGCCAGCAGTTTACCGACGGGGGGCCTGACAGATACGCAGTATTTT. Its translation: CASSLPTGGLTDTQYF.